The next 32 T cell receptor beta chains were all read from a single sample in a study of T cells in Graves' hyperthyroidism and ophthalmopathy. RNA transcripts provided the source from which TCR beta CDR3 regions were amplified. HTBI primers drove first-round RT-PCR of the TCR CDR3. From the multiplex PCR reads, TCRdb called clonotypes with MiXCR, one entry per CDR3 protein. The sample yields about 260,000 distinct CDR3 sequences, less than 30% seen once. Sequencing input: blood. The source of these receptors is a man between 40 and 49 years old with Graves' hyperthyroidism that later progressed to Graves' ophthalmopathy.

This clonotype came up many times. CDR3 protein: CASSEEGKDGYTF. CDR3 coding DNA: TGTGCCAGCAGTGAAGAGGGAAAGGATGGCTACACCTTC. This chain connects TRBV2 to TRBJ1-2; no firm D call. The CDR3 totals 13 residues. Germline V gene lookup returns CDR1 SNHLY and CDR2 FYNNEI. V was clipped by 1 base and J by 6 bases, with 9 bases between them. Drawing the rest from reference TRBV2 and TRBJ1-2, the complete variable domain is EPEVTQTPSHQVTQMGQEVILRCVPISNHLYFYWYRQILGQKVEFLVSFYNNEISEKSEIFDDQFSVERPDGSNFTLKIRSTKLEDSAMYFCASSEEGKDGYTFGSGTRLTVV.

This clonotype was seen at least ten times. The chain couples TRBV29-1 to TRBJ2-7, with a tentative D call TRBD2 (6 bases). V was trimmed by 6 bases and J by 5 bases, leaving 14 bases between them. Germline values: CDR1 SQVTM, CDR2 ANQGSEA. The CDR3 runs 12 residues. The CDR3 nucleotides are TGCAGCGTGTTCGGGGGATTCCACGAGCAGTACTTC. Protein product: CSVFGGFHEQYF.

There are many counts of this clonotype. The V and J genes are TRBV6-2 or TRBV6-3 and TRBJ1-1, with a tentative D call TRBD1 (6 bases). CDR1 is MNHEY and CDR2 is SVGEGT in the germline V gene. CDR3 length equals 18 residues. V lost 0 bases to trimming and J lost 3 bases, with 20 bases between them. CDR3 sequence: CASSYSDRAQSYYTEAFF. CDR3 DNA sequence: TGTGCCAGCAGTTACTCGGACAGAGCCCAGTCTTATTACACTGAAGCTTTCTTT.

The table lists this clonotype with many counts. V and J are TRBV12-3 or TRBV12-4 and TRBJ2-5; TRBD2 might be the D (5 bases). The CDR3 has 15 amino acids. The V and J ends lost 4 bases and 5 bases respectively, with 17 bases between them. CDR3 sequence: CASSSGSGRIETQYF. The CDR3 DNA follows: TGTGCCAGCAGTTCCGGAAGCGGACGGATTGAGACCCAGTACTTC.

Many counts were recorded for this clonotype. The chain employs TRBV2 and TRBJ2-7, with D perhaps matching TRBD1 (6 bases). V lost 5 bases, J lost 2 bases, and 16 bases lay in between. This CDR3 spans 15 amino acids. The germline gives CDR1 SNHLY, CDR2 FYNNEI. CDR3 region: CASSKDSLITYEQYF. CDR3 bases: TGTGCCAGCAGTAAGGACAGCCTAATTACCTACGAGCAGTACTTC.

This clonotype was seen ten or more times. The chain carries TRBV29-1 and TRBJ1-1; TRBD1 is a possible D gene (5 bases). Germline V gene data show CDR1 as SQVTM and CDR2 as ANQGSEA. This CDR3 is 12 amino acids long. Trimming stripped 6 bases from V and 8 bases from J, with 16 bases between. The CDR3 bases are TGCAGCGTGGGGGAGGGTGGAAGAGAAGCTTTCTTT. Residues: CSVGEGGREAFF.

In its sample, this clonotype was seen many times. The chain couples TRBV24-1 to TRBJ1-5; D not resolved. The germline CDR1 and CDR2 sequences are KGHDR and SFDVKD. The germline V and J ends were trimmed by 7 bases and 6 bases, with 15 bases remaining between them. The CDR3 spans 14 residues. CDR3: CATRVIRVGQPQHF. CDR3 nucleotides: TGTGCCACCAGAGTGATAAGGGTCGGTCAGCCCCAGCATTTT.

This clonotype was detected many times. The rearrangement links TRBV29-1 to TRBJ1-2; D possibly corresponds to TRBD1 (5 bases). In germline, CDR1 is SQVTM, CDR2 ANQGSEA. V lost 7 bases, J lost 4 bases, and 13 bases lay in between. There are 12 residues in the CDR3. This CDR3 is CSAGHLSYGYTF. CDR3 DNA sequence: TGCAGCGCAGGGCACCTTAGCTATGGCTACACCTTC. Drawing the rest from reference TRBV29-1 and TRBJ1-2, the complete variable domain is SAVISQKPSRDICQRGTSLTIQCQVDSQVTMMFWYRQQPGQSLTLIATANQGSEATYESGFVIDKFPISRPNLTFSTLTVSNMSPEDSSIYLCSAGHLSYGYTFGSGTRLTVV.

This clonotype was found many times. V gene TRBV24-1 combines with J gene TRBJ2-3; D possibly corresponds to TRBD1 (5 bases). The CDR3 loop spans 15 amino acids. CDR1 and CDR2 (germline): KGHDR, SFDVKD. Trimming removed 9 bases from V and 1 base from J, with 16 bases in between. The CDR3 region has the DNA TGTGCCACCCGTGGCCAGGGTCGTGGCACAGATACGCAGTATTTT. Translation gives CATRGQGRGTDTQYF.

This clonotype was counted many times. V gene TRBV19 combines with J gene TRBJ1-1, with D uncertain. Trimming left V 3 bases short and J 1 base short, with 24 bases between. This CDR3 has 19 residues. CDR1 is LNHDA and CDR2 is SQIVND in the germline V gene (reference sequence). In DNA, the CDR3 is TGTGCCAGTAGTATTTCGTTGTGGAAGGTGGCGGGGAAGAACACTGAAGCTTTCTTT. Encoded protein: CASSISLWKVAGKNTEAFF.

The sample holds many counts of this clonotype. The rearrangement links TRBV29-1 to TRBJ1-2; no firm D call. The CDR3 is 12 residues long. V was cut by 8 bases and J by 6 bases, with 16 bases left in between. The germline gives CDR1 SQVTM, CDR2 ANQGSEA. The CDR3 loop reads CSTRTDVDGYTF. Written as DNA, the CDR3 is TGCAGCACGAGGACGGACGTCGATGGCTACACCTTC. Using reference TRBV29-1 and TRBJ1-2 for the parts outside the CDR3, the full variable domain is SAVISQKPSRDICQRGTSLTIQCQVDSQVTMMFWYRQQPGQSLTLIATANQGSEATYESGFVIDKFPISRPNLTFSTLTVSNMSPEDSSIYLCSTRTDVDGYTFGSGTRLTVV.

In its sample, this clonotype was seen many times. The CDR3 region has the DNA TGTGCCAGCAGCTCACGCGGGGCAGGGAGTTACGAGCAGTACTTC. Translated: CASSSRGAGSYEQYF. The chain employs TRBV11-1 and TRBJ2-7, with D perhaps matching TRBD2 (6 bases). This CDR3 is built from 15 residues. Looked up from germline, CDR1 is SGHAT and CDR2 is FQDESV (reference sequence). V was cut by 4 bases and J by 4 bases, with 17 bases left in between.

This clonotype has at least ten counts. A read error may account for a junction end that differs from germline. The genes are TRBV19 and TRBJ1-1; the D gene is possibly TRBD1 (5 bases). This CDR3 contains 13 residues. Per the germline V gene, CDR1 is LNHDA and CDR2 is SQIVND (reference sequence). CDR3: CAGSPGGSTEAFF. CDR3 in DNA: TGTGCCGGTAGCCCGGGGGGTTCCACTGAAGCTTTCTTT.

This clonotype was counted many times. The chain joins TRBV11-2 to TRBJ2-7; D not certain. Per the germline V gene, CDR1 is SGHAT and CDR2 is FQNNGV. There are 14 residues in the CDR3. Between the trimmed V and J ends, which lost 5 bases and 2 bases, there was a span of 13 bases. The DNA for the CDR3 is TGTGCCAGCAGCCCCCCACTTATGGCCTACGAGCAGTACTTC. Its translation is CASSPPLMAYEQYF.

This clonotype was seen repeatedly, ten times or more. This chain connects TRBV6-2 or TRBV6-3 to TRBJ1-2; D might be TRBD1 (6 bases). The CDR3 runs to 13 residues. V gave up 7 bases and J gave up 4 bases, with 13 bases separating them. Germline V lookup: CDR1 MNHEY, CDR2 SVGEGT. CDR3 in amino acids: CASIEQGGYGYTF. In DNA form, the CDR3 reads TGTGCCAGCATCGAACAGGGCGGCTATGGCTACACCTTC.

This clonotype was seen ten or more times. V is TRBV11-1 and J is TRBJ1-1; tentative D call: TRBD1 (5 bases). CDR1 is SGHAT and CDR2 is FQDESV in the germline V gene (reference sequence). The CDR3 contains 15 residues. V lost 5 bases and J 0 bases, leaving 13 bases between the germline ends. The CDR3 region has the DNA TGTGCCAGCAGCCATAGGGGAGTCCTGAACACTGAAGCTTTCTTT. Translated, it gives CASSHRGVLNTEAFF.

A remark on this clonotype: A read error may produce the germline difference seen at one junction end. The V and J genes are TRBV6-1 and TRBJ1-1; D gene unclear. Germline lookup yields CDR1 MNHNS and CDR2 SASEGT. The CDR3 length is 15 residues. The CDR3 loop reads CASSELGRVGTETFF. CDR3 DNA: TGTGCCAGCAGTGAACTTGGGAGGGTGGGCACTGAAACTTTCTTT.

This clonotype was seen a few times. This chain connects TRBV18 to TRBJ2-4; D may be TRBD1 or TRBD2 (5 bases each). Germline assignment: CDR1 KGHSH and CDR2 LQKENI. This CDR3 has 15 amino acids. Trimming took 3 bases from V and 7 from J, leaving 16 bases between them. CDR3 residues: CASSPPGTLWNIQYF. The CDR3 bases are TGTGCCAGCTCACCTCCCGGGACCCTTTGGAACATTCAGTACTTC.

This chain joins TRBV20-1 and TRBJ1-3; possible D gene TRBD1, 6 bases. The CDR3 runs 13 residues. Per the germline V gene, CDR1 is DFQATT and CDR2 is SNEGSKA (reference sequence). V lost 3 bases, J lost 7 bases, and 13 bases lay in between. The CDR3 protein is CSARVVGGNTIYF. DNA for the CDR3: TGCAGTGCTAGGGTGGTCGGGGGCAACACCATATATTTT.

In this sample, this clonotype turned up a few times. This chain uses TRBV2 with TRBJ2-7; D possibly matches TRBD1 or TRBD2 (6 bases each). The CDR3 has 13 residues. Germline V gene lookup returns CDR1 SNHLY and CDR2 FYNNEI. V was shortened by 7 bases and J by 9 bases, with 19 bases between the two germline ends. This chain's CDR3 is CASIDGGGTGQYF. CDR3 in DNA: TGTGCCAGCATAGACGGGGGCGGTACGGGGCAGTACTTC.

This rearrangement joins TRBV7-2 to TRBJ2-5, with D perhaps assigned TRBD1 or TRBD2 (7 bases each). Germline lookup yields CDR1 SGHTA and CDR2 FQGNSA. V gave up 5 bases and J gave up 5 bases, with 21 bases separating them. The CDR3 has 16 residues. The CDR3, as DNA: TGTGCCAGCAGCCTCGGGGGAGGGGGCGGTTTGGAGACCCAGTACTTC. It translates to CASSLGGGGGLETQYF.

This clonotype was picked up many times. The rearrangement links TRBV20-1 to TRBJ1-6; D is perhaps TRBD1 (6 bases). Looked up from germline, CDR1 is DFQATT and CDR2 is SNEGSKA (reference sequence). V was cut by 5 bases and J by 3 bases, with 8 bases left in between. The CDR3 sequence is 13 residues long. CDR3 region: CSASGHYNSPLHF. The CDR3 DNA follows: TGCAGTGCTTCGGGACACTATAATTCACCCCTCCACTTT.

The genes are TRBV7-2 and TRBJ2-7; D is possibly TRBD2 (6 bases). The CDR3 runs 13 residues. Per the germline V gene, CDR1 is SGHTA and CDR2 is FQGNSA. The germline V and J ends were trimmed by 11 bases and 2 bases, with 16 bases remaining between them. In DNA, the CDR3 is TGTGCCTGGAGTTCGGGAGTCGCCTACGAGCAGTACTTC. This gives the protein CAWSSGVAYEQYF.

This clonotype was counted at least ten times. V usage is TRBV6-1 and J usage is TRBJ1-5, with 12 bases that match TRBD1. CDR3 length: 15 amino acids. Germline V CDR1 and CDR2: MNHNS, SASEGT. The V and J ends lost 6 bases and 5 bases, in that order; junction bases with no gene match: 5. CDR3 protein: CASRWDRGPDQPQHF. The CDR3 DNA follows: TGTGCCAGCAGGTGGGACAGGGGGCCAGATCAGCCCCAGCATTTT.

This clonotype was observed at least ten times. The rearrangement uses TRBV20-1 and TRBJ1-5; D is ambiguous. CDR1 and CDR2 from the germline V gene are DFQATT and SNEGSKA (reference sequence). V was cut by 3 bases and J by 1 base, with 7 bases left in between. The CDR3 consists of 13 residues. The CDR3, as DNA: TGCAGTGCTAGTTTATACAGCAATCAGCCCCAGCATTTT. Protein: CSASLYSNQPQHF.

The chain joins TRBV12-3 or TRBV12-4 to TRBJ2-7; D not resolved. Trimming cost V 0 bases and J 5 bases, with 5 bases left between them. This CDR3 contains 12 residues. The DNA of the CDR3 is TGTGCCAGCAGTTTAGCACTCCACGAGCAGTACTTC. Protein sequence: CASSLALHEQYF.

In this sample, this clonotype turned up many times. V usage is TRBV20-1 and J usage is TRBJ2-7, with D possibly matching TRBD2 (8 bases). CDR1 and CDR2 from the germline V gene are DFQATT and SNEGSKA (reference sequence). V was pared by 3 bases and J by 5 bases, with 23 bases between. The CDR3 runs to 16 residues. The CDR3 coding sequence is TGCAGTGCTAGGGGACAGTCTCGCGGGAGGAGGAACGAGCAGTACTTC. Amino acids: CSARGQSRGRRNEQYF.

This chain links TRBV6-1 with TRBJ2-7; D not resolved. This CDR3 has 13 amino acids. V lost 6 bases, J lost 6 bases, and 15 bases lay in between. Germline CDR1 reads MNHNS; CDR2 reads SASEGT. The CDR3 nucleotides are TGTGCCAGCAGGGCTAGTGGGGATGGCGAGCAGTACTTC. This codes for CASRASGDGEQYF.

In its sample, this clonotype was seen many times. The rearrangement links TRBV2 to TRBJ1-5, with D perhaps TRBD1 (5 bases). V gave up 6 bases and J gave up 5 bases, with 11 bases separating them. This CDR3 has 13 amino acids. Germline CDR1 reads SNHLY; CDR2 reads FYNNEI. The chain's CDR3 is CASRWQGYQPQHF. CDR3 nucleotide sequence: TGTGCCAGCAGGTGGCAGGGCTATCAGCCCCAGCATTTT.

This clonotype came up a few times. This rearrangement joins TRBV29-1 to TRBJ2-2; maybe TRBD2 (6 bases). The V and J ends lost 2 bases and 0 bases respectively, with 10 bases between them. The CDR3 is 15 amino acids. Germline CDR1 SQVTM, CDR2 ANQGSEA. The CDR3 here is CSVEKAGANTGELFF. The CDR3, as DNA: TGCAGCGTTGAAAAAGCGGGTGCGAACACCGGGGAGCTGTTTTTT.

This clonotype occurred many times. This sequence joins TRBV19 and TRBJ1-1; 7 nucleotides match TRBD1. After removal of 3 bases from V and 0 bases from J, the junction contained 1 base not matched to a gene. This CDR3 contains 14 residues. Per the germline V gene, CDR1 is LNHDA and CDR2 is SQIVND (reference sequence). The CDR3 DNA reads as TGTGCCAGTAGTATTGGGACAGTGAACACTGAAGCTTTCTTT. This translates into CASSIGTVNTEAFF.

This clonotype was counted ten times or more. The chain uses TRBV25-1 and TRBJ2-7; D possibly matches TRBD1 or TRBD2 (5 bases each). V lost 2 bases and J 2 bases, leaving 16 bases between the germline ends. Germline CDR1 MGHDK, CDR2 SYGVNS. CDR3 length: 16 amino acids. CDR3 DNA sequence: TGTGCCAGCAGTGAAATCACCAGGGACGGCACCTACGAGCAGTACTTC. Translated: CASSEITRDGTYEQYF.